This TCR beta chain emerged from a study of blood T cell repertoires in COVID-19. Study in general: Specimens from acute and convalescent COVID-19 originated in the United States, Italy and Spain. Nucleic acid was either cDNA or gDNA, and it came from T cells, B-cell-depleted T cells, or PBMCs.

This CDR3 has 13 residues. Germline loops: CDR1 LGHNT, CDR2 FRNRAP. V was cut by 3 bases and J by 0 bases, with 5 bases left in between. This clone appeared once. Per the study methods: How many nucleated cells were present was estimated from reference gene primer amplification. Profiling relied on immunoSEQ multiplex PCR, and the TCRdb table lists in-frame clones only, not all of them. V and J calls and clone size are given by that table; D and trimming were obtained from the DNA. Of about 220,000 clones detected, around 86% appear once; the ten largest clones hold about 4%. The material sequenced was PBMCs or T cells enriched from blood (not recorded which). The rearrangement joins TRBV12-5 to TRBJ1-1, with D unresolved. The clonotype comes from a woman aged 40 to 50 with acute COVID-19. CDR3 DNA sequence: TGTGCTAGTGGTTTTGCGGTGAACACTGAAGCTTTCTTT. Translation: CASGFAVNTEAFF.